This TCR beta chain was sequenced during a study of blood T cell repertoires in COVID-19. V was clipped by 3 bases and J by 2 bases; unmatched bases: 10. CDR3 length: 18 amino acids. In germline, CDR1 is SGHAT, CDR2 FQNNGV. Sequenced by immunoSEQ multiplex PCR; TCRdb stores in-frame clones only, minus some. The table records about 110,000 clones, approximately 85% of them present only once. The rearrangement joins TRBV11-2 to TRBJ2-3, with 11 nucleotides matching TRBD2. Sample: peripheral blood. This TCR was recovered from a man between 35 and 55 years old with acute or convalescent COVID-19. This CDR3 reads CASSFHAGLAVSTDTQYF. The CDR3, as DNA: TGTGCCAGCAGCTTCCACGCGGGACTAGCGGTATCCACAGATACGCAGTATTTT.